A single sample gave rise to the 5 T cell receptor beta chains below, sequenced in a study of OX40 agonist ivuxolimab in advanced cancers. Libraries were made using the immunoSEQ multiplex PCR assay. TCRdb retrieved this table from immuneACCESS and kept in-frame rearrangements only. Not all clones are present; in checked studies, unresolved V genes account for under half, and no reason is known for the remainder. Within this sample are approximately 10,000 clones, with around nine tenths of them counted one time only. Around 11% of the sample is taken by the ten largest. The specimen comprised CD4+ or CD8+ T cells sorted from blood, sampled in a trial of the OX40 agonist ivuxolimab. All receptors come from an adult with an advanced solid tumor such as melanoma, head and neck, liver or kidney cancer.

This clone appeared once. This chain connects TRBV18 to TRBJ2-3, with D tentatively TRBD1 (7 bases). The CDR3 spans 13 residues. V was cut by 6 bases and J by 5 bases, with 12 bases left in between. Per germline, CDR1 KGHSH and CDR2 LQKENI. The CDR3 sequence is CASSQGGGDTQYF. CDR3 DNA sequence: TGTGCCAGCTCCCAGGGGGGCGGAGATACGCAGTATTTT.

The chain links TRBV19 to TRBJ1-1; 10 bases are shared with TRBD1. Germline V CDR1 and CDR2: LNHDA, SQIVND (reference sequence). J was trimmed by 5 bases and V by 5 bases; bases with no gene match: 5. The CDR3 loop spans 14 amino acids. CDR3: CASSSTGGRTEAFF. The DNA for the CDR3 is TGTGCCAGTAGTTCGACAGGGGGCAGAACTGAAGCTTTCTTT. Filled out from reference TRBV19 and TRBJ1-1, the complete variable domain reads DGGITQSPKYLFRKEGQNVTLSCEQNLNHDAMYWYRQDPGQGLRLIYYSQIVNDFQKGDIAEGYSVSREKKESFPLTVTSAQKNPTAFYLCASSSTGGRTEAFFGQGTRLTVV.

This chain connects TRBV12-5 to TRBJ2-7; D tentatively reads TRBD1 or TRBD2 (6 bases each). The CDR3 runs 14 residues. Germline CDR1 reads LGHNT; CDR2 reads FRNRAP. Trimming took 6 bases from V and 4 from J, leaving 16 bases between them. The chain's CDR3 is CASGVAEGGYEQYF. The CDR3 DNA follows: TGTGCTAGTGGCGTGGCGGAGGGGGGTTACGAGCAGTACTTC.

This chain uses TRBV5-6 with TRBJ2-1; weak D call: TRBD1 (5 bases). V lost 7 bases and J lost 0, with 11 bases in between. The CDR3 loop spans 14 amino acids. Germline V lookup: CDR1 SGHDT, CDR2 YYEEEE. For the CDR3, the DNA is TGTGCCAGCCGCAGGGTGTCCTCCTACAATGAGCAGTTCTTC. Translated: CASRRVSSYNEQFF.

This clone was observed a few times. V usage is TRBV7-2 and J usage is TRBJ1-6; maybe TRBD1 (6 bases). The germline V gene has CDR1 SGHTA and CDR2 FQGNSA. V was clipped by 5 bases and J by 9 bases, with 11 bases between them. There are 13 residues in the CDR3. The CDR3 here is CASSLQGSSPLHF. The CDR3 DNA is TGTGCCAGCAGCCTACAGGGTTCTTCACCCCTCCACTTT.